These 20 T cell receptor beta chains originate from one sample sequenced in a study of T cell repertoires in cytomegalovirus infection. TCRdb independently ran MiXCR on the reads; one entry per CDR3 protein. The profile shows approximately 1,000,000 distinct CDR3 sequences, around 30% of them singletons. No antigen has been assigned to these receptors. The input for sequencing was cultured CD8+ T cells from PBMCs, taken from culture after CMV antigen stimulation. The receptors shown here come from a human donor in good health (CMV status not recorded). Some clones in this sample may be carry-over from other donors' samples.

V is TRBV5-5 and J is TRBJ2-3, with D possibly matching TRBD2 (6 bases). The CDR3 extends over 16 amino acids. Germline values: CDR1 SGHKS, CDR2 YYEKEE (reference sequence). The V end lost 4 bases, the J end lost 2 bases, and 17 bases lay between the germline ends. CDR3 residues: CASSTGGWQNTDTQYF. The CDR3 DNA reads as TGTGCCAGCAGCACCGGAGGGTGGCAAAACACAGATACGCAGTATTTT.

The V gene is TRBV11-2, the J gene TRBJ2-2, with D hard to call. The CDR3 consists of 14 residues. The germline gives CDR1 SGHAT, CDR2 FQNNGV. The ends were cut back, 0 bases at V and 5 bases at J, with 7 bases in the middle. The CDR3 bases are TGTGCCAGCAGCTTAGAAACCCCTACCGGGGAGCTGTTTTTT. This encodes CASSLETPTGELFF.

V and J are TRBV5-1 and TRBJ2-1; no firm D call. CDR1 is SGHRS, CDR2 YFSETQ, per germline. Trimming shortened V by 1 base and J by 4 bases, and 15 bases separated the two germline ends. The CDR3 spans 16 residues. This chain's CDR3 is CASSLPRSLEYNEQFF. CDR3 nucleotide sequence: TGCGCCAGCAGCTTGCCCAGGTCCCTAGAGTACAATGAGCAGTTCTTC.

This rearrangement joins TRBV6-1 to TRBJ1-3; D is unresolved. The germline CDR1 and CDR2 sequences are MNHNS and SASEGT. V lost 1 base to trimming and J lost 0 bases, with 7 bases between them. The CDR3 totals 15 residues. For the CDR3, the DNA is TGTGCCAGCAGTGAAGATGTGAGCTCTGGAAACACCATATATTTT. This codes for CASSEDVSSGNTIYF.

This clonotype was seen a few times. The V and J genes are TRBV27 and TRBJ1-1, with D unresolved. Germline values: CDR1 MNHEY, CDR2 SMNVEV (reference sequence). CDR3 length equals 15 residues. V lost 0 bases and J 3 bases, leaving 11 bases between the germline ends. CDR3 amino acids: CASSLSKLRYTEAFF. The CDR3 DNA reads as TGTGCCAGCAGTTTATCGAAGCTGAGGTACACTGAAGCTTTCTTT.

This clonotype was observed a few times. The chain couples TRBV7-9 to TRBJ2-5; D unresolved. The V gene's germline CDR1 is SEHNR and CDR2 FQNEAQ (reference sequence). CDR3 length equals 13 residues. V was shortened by 4 bases and J by 5 bases, with 11 bases between the two germline ends. In DNA, the CDR3 is TGTGCCAGCAGCTCTTATCCTCGGGAGACCCAGTACTTC. This gives the protein CASSSYPRETQYF.

The genes are TRBV29-1 and TRBJ2-1, with D tentatively TRBD1 or TRBD2 (5 bases each). The CDR3 contains 13 residues. V lost 5 bases and J 6 bases, leaving 14 bases between the germline ends. Looked up from germline, CDR1 is SQVTM and CDR2 is ANQGSEA. CDR3 DNA: TGCAGCGTTCTTGGGGGTCGGGGCAATGAGCAGTTCTTC. This codes for CSVLGGRGNEQFF.

The J gene is TRBJ2-7, the V gene TRBV6-1; perhaps TRBD1 as D (6 bases). The CDR3 has 11 residues. V was pared by 9 bases and J by 5 bases, with 11 bases between. Per germline, CDR1 MNHNS and CDR2 SASEGT. CDR3 region: CASLGANEQYF. DNA of the CDR3: TGTGCCAGTTTGGGGGCTAACGAGCAGTACTTC.

The V call is TRBV7-9, the J call TRBJ1-1, with a weak D call TRBD1 (6 bases). V was trimmed by 5 bases and J by 4 bases, leaving 17 bases between them. This CDR3 has 15 amino acids. The V gene's germline CDR1 is SEHNR and CDR2 FQNEAQ (reference sequence). CDR3: CASSGDLTGLTEAFF. The CDR3 coding sequence is TGTGCCAGCAGCGGGGACCTTACAGGGCTCACTGAAGCTTTCTTT.

The CDR3 DNA reads TGTGCCAGCAGCTTACTCGGCCGGCATGAAAAACTGTTTTTT. The encoded protein is CASSLLGRHEKLFF. This chain joins TRBV7-9 and TRBJ1-4; D not resolved. V shed 2 bases and J shed 6 bases, with 10 bases lying between them. The germline V gene has CDR1 SEHNR and CDR2 FQNEAQ (reference sequence). The CDR3 is 14 residues long.

This clonotype has just a few counts. The chain combines TRBV2 with TRBJ1-5; D uncertain. V lost 2 bases and J lost 1, with 9 bases in between. CDR1 and CDR2 from the germline V gene are SNHLY and FYNNEI. This CDR3 comprises 15 residues. This CDR3 is CASSELTDSNQPQHF. CDR3 nucleotide sequence: TGTGCCAGCAGTGAATTAACGGACAGCAATCAGCCCCAGCATTTT.

This clonotype was seen ten or more times. The chain uses TRBV7-8 and TRBJ2-3; 8 nucleotides line up with TRBD2. Trimming took 3 bases from V and 0 from J; bases not matched to a gene: 5. CDR1 and CDR2 from the germline V gene are SGHVS and FQNEAQ. The CDR3 runs to 16 residues. The CDR3 nucleotides are TGTGCCAGCAGCTTTCGGACTAGCTATAGCACAGATACGCAGTATTTT. Translating gives CASSFRTSYSTDTQYF.

This clonotype turned up a few times. The V gene is TRBV28, the J gene TRBJ2-1; 9 nucleotides align to TRBD1. The CDR3 runs 16 residues. CDR1 and CDR2 from the germline V gene are MDHEN and SYDVKM. Germline trimming cut 6 bases from V and 6 bases from J; bases unmatched to any gene: 12. The DNA of the CDR3 is TGTGCCAGCAGCTGGAGGTTAGGGACAGGGTTCAATGAGCAGTTCTTC. Its protein is CASSWRLGTGFNEQFF.

This clonotype was counted many times. At one boundary the junction diverges from the germline segment, which might be a read error. The chain combines TRBV7-7 with TRBJ2-5; no definite D call. Germline CDR1 is SSHAT and CDR2 is FNYEAQ (reference sequence). The CDR3 is 11 amino acids. DNA of the CDR3: TGTGCTAGCAGCTTAGGTCACCCTTCTTACTTC. Encoded protein: CASSLGHPSYF.

This clonotype was observed a handful of times. The V gene is TRBV12-3 or TRBV12-4, the J gene TRBJ2-7, with a weak D call TRBD1 (6 bases). The CDR3 loop spans 14 amino acids. The germline V and J ends were trimmed by 3 bases and 4 bases, with 13 bases remaining between them. CDR3 amino acids: CASSLGDTFYEQYF. For the CDR3, the DNA is TGTGCCAGCAGTTTGGGGGACACCTTTTACGAGCAGTACTTC.

J is TRBJ2-7 and V is TRBV27; TRBD2 might be the D (6 bases). The V gene's germline CDR1 is MNHEY and CDR2 SMNVEV (reference sequence). The CDR3 totals 17 residues. Trimming removed 0 bases from V and 6 bases from J, with 21 bases in between. The CDR3 is CASSLSHPGLTSGEQYV. Here the CDR3 DNA reads TGTGCCAGCAGTTTATCCCACCCGGGACTTACCTCTGGCGAGCAGTACGTC.

This clonotype came up many times. The chain uses TRBV4-1 and TRBJ1-6; D call uncertain. The V gene's germline CDR1 is MGHRA and CDR2 YSYEKL. The CDR3 sequence is 15 residues long. V dropped 1 base and J dropped 12 bases, with 16 bases sitting between them. CDR3 loop: CASSQVEHSGVPLHF. The CDR3 nucleotides read TGCGCCAGCAGCCAAGTCGAACACTCCGGGGTACCCCTCCACTTT.

V is TRBV7-6 and J is TRBJ2-5; tentatively, D is TRBD1 (6 bases). Trimming took 6 bases from V and 6 from J, leaving 20 bases between them. Germline CDR1 is SGHVS and CDR2 is FNYEAQ. CDR3 length equals 15 residues. CDR3 nucleotides: TGTGCCAGCAGTCGAGTCCCCAGGGGAGATAAGACCCAGTACTTC. This sequence encodes CASSRVPRGDKTQYF.

This clonotype was seen many times. The chain employs TRBV6-6 and TRBJ1-2; TRBD1 agrees at 7 bases. The CDR3 is made up of 12 amino acids. CDR1 and CDR2 from the germline V gene are MNHNY and SVGAGI (reference sequence). V dropped 4 bases and J dropped 8; count of bases not matched to a gene: 4. The CDR3 region has the DNA TGTGCCAGCAGTTTAGACAGGGACGGCTACACCTTC. Its protein product is CASSLDRDGYTF.

Points on this clonotype: Compared with germline, one end of the junction differs, possibly owing to a read error. The rearrangement uses TRBV6-2 or TRBV6-3 and TRBJ1-5; possibly TRBD1 for D (6 bases). The CDR3 is 16 residues long. CDR1 is MNHEY, CDR2 SVGEGT, per germline. CDR3 sequence: CVSTWTAGLGNQPQHF. The CDR3 DNA reads TGTGTCAGCACATGGACAGCCGGTTTGGGCAATCAGCCCCAGCATTTT.